The 15 T cell receptor beta chains presented below share a single source sample, sequenced in a study of T-cell memory formation after mild COVID-19. TCRdb redid the calling of the 5' RACE reads with MiXCR, one entry per CDR3 protein. The sample holds some 330,000 distinct CDR3 sequences, around 20% seen once. Sequenced input: PBMCs or a T cell subset sorted from them (not recorded which). These receptors were taken from an adult woman who had mild COVID-19 (a few samples of this study predate the infection). Cell type and time point are not known.

The CDR3 sequence: CASSLVALGQGSYEQYF. The CDR3 DNA follows: TGTGCCAGCAGTTTAGTGGCCCTTGGACAGGGCTCCTACGAGCAGTACTTC. The rearrangement links TRBV12-3 or TRBV12-4 to TRBJ2-7, with 8 bases fitting TRBD1. J lost 0 bases, V lost 1 base, and 8 bases had no gene match. CDR3 length: 17 residues.

This clonotype appeared a few times. The DNA for the CDR3 is TGTGCCACCAGCATCGGAAGGGACAGCCTCTATGGCTACACCTTC. Translation: CATSIGRDSLYGYTF. This sequence joins TRBV15 and TRBJ1-2; 7 bases line up with TRBD1. This CDR3 contains 15 residues. Germline CDR1 is LNHNV and CDR2 is YYDKDF (reference sequence). Trimming removed 4 bases from V and 4 bases from J; junction bases left unmatched: 9.

This chain links TRBV18 with TRBJ1-5; possible D gene TRBD1, 5 bases. Looked up from germline, CDR1 is KGHSH and CDR2 is LQKENI. The CDR3 is 15 residues long. Trimming removed 3 bases at V and 3 bases at J, with 12 bases between. CDR3 nucleotide sequence: TGTGCCAGCTCACCTAATCAGGGAAACAATCAGCCCCAGCATTTT. The encoded protein is CASSPNQGNNQPQHF.

As to this clonotype: Mismatch with germline at one junction end may stem from a read error. This chain joins TRBV3-1 and TRBJ2-1; 14 positions match TRBD2. Germline V lookup: CDR1 LGHDT, CDR2 YNNKEL (reference sequence). This CDR3 region has 14 residues. In DNA form, the CDR3 reads TGTGCCAGCAGCCAAGATGGGACTAGCGGGAGAGTGGTCTTC. Its protein product is CASSQDGTSGRVVF.

This chain connects TRBV5-1 to TRBJ2-1; possibly TRBD2 for D (6 bases). CDR3 size: 13 residues. CDR1 and CDR2 from the germline V gene are SGHRS and YFSETQ. The V end was cut by 5 bases, the J end by 5 bases, with 11 bases between. The CDR3 nucleotides read TGCGCCAGCAGGCGGGGAAGGAACAATGAGCAGTTCTTC. Encoded protein: CASRRGRNNEQFF.

This clonotype was observed a handful of times. The J gene is TRBJ2-1, the V gene TRBV29-1, with D possibly TRBD2 on 6 matching bases. Trimming removed 7 bases from V and 8 bases from J, with 21 bases in between. Per germline, CDR1 SQVTM and CDR2 ANQGSEA. The CDR3 extends over 14 amino acids. In DNA form, the CDR3 reads TGCAGCGGACTAGGGGATTGGAATGGCGATGAGCAGTTCTTC. It translates to CSGLGDWNGDEQFF.

This clonotype was seen only a few times. J is TRBJ1-1 and V is TRBV9; D might be TRBD1 (5 bases). Germline V gives CDR1 SGDLS, CDR2 YYNGEE. The V and J ends lost 1 base and 1 base respectively, with 11 bases between them. The CDR3 extends over 15 amino acids. The CDR3 sequence is CASSVKAGSNTEAFF. The DNA for the CDR3 is TGTGCCAGCAGCGTAAAAGCAGGGTCGAACACTGAAGCTTTCTTT.

This clonotype was picked up a small number of times. The rearrangement links TRBV7-3 to TRBJ2-7, with a possible D match to TRBD1 (5 bases). The V end was cut by 5 bases, the J end by 5 bases, with 19 bases between. The length of the CDR3 is 15 residues. The V gene's germline CDR1 is SGHTA and CDR2 FQGTGA. In DNA form, the CDR3 reads TGTGCCAGCAGCCCTATGGACAAGGAGCTTCACGAGCAGTACTTC. This gives the protein CASSPMDKELHEQYF.

This clonotype turned up a few times. The chain is built from TRBV7-6 and TRBJ2-7; no reliable D call. The CDR3 is 14 residues long. Looked up from germline, CDR1 is SGHVS and CDR2 is FNYEAQ. V was shortened by 0 bases and J by 4 bases, with 10 bases between the two germline ends. The CDR3 spells CASSLAYPSYEQYF. The CDR3 DNA is TGTGCCAGCAGCTTAGCGTATCCAAGTTACGAGCAGTACTTC.

As DNA, the CDR3 is TGCGCCAGCAGCCAAGCGGAGGGTGTCACCGGGGAGCTGTTTTTT. Its protein is CASSQAEGVTGELFF. The chain employs TRBV4-3 and TRBJ2-2; D is possibly TRBD2 (6 bases). The CDR3 is made up of 15 amino acids. Trimming shortened V by 1 base and J by 4 bases, and 10 bases separated the two germline ends. Looked up from germline, CDR1 is LGHNA and CDR2 is YSLEER.

This chain's CDR3 is CASSLDPGVRRQHF. CDR3 nucleotide sequence: TGTGCCAGCAGCTTGGACCCAGGCGTGCGCCGCCAGCATTTT. V usage is TRBV5-5 and J usage is TRBJ1-5; the D is unclear. V was cut by 0 bases and J by 12 bases, with 16 bases left in between. The CDR3 contains 14 residues. The germline CDR1 and CDR2 sequences are SGHKS and YYEKEE (reference sequence). Full variable domain (outside the CDR3, taken from reference TRBV5-5 and TRBJ1-5): DAGVTQSPTHLIKTRGQQVTLRCSPISGHKSVSWYQQVLGQGPQFIFQYYEKEERGRGNFPDRFSARQFPNYSSELNVNALLLGDSALYLCASSLDPGVRRQHFGDGTRLSIL.

Concerning this clonotype itself: A much larger clone sits a single nucleotide away, making a read error possible. The DNA for the CDR3 is TGTGCCACCAGCAGAGAGCGGGAGGGCCTCCATAATGAGCGGTTCTTC. This encodes CATSREREGLHNERFF. The gene calls are TRBV15 and TRBJ2-1; 9 nucleotides agree with TRBD2. This CDR3 has 16 amino acids. The germline V gene has CDR1 LNHNV and CDR2 YYDKDF (reference sequence).

This clonotype was seen only a few times. The chain carries TRBV30 and TRBJ2-3; 7 positions agree with TRBD1. Per the germline V gene, CDR1 is GTSNPN and CDR2 is SVGIG (reference sequence). CDR3 length: 12 residues. The junction had 3 bases not matched to a gene; V was cut back by 2 bases and J by 7 bases. CDR3 residues: CAWSQQGNTQYF. The CDR3 coding sequence is TGTGCCTGGAGTCAACAGGGGAATACGCAGTATTTT.

This clonotype has more than one count but fewer than ten. This rearrangement joins TRBV6-5 to TRBJ2-7, with D uncertain. There are 15 residues in the CDR3. The V gene's germline CDR1 is MNHEY and CDR2 SVGAGI. V was clipped by 6 bases and J by 0 bases, with 15 bases between them. CDR3 amino acids: CASRPYSRLSYEQYF. CDR3 coding DNA: TGTGCCAGCAGGCCTTACAGCAGACTCTCCTACGAGCAGTACTTC.

The chain employs TRBV7-9 and TRBJ2-2, with TRBD2 identical over 14 bases. CDR3 length equals 18 residues. CDR1 SEHNR and CDR2 FQNEAQ come from the germline V gene (reference sequence). J lost 4 bases, V lost 4 bases, and 8 bases had no gene match. CDR3 nucleotides: TGTGCCAGCAGCTCCTTCGGGACTAGCGGGAGTGGCACCGGGGAGCTGTTTTTT. Translating it yields CASSSFGTSGSGTGELFF.